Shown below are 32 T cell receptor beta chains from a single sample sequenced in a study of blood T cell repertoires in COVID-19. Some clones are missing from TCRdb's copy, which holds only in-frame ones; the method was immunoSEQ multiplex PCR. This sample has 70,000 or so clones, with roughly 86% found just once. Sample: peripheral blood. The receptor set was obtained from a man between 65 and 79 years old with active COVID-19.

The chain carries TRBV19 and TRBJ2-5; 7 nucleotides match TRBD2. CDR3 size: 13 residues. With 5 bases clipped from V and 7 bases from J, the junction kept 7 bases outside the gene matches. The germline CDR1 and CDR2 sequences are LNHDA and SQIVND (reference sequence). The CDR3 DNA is TGTGCCAGTAGTGGGACTACCACGGGGACCCAGTACTTC. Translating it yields CASSGTTTGTQYF.

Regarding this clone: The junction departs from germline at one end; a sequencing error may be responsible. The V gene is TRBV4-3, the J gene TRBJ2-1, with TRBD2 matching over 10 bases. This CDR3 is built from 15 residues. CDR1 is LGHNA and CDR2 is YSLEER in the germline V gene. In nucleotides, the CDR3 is TGCGCCAGCAGCCCTAGCGGGAGCTCCCACAATGAGCAGTTCTTC. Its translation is CASSPSGSSHNEQFF.

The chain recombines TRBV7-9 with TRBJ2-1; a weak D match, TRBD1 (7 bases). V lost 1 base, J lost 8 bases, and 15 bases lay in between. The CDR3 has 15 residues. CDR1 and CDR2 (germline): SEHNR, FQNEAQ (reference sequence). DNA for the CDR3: TGTGCCAGCAGCTTAGTCGGCAGGGGGGACGATGAGCAGTTCTTC. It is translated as CASSLVGRGDDEQFF. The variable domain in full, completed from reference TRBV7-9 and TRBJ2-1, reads DTGVSQNPRHKITKRGQNVTFRCDPISEHNRLYWYRQTLGQGPEFLTYFQNEAQLEKSRLLSDRFSAERPKGSFSTLEIQRTEQGDSAMYLCASSLVGRGDDEQFFGPGTRLTVL.

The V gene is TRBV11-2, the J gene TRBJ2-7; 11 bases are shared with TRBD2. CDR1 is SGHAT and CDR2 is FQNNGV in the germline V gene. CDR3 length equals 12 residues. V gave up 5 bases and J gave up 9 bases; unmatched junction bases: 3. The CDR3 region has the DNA TGTGCCAGCAGCCGACTAGCGGGAATGCAGTACTTC. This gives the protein CASSRLAGMQYF.

The CDR3 region is CASSKVDFLPEAFF. The CDR3 DNA reads TGTGCCAGCAGCAAAGTCGACTTCCTTCCTGAAGCTTTCTTT. V and J are TRBV21-1 and TRBJ1-1. TRBV21-1 is labeled a pseudogene. This CDR3 has 14 residues.

CDR3 loop: CASQGAMGLASEQYF. The CDR3 bases are TGTGCCAGCCAAGGGGCGATGGGACTAGCATCCGAGCAGTACTTC. V and J are TRBV18 and TRBJ2-7; 9 bases align to TRBD2. Germline values: CDR1 KGHSH, CDR2 LQKENI. The ends lost 8 bases at V and 6 bases at J; junction bases unmatched: 14. CDR3 size: 15 residues.

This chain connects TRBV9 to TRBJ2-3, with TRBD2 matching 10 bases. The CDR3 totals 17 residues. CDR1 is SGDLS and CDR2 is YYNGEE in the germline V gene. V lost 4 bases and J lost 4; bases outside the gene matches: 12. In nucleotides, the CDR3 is TGTGCCAGCAGCCGGGGGCTAGCGGGAGTGGAAGCAGATACGCAGTATTTT. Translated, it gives CASSRGLAGVEADTQYF.

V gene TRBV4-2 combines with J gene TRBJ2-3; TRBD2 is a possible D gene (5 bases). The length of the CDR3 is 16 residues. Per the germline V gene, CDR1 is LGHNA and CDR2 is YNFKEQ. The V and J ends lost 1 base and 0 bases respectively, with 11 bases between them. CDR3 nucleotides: TGTGCCAGCAGCCAAGGGCGGGCCGCAAGCACAGATACGCAGTATTTT. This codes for CASSQGRAASTDTQYF.

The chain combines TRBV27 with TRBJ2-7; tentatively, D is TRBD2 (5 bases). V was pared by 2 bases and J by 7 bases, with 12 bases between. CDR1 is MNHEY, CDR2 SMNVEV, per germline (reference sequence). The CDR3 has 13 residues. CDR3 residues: CASSLRTGGEQYF. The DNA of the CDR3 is TGTGCCAGCAGTTTACGGACTGGTGGGGAGCAGTACTTC.

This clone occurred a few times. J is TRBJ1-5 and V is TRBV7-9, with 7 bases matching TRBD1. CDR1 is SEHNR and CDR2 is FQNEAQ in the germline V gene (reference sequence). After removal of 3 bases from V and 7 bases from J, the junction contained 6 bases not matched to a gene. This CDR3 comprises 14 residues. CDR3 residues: CASSFIQGGQPQHF. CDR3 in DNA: TGTGCCAGCAGCTTTATTCAGGGGGGACAGCCCCAGCATTTT.

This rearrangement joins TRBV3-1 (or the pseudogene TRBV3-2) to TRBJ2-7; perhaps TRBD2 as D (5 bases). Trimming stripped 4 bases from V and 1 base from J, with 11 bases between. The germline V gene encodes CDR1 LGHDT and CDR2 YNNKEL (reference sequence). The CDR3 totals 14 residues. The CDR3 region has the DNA TGTGCCAGCAGCCCAGGAGGTCGTTCCTACGAGCAGTACTTC. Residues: CASSPGGRSYEQYF.

The CDR3 loop is CASSRLAAGGETQYF. For the CDR3, the DNA is TGTGCCAGCAGCCGACTTGCGGCAGGGGGGGAGACCCAGTACTTC. The genes are TRBV6-2 or TRBV6-3 and TRBJ2-5; tentative D call: TRBD1 (7 bases). Germline CDR1 is MNHEY and CDR2 is SVGEGT. CDR3 length equals 15 residues. V dropped 6 bases and J dropped 5 bases, with 19 bases sitting between them.

CDR3 DNA sequence: TGTGCCAGCAGCGCCTCAGGGACAGCAGATACGCAGTATTTT. This codes for CASSASGTADTQYF. This rearrangement joins TRBV9 to TRBJ2-3; TRBD1 aligns across 7 bases. Trimming cost V 3 bases and J 4 bases; bases outside gene matches: 5. The CDR3 totals 14 residues. The germline V gene has CDR1 SGDLS and CDR2 YYNGEE.

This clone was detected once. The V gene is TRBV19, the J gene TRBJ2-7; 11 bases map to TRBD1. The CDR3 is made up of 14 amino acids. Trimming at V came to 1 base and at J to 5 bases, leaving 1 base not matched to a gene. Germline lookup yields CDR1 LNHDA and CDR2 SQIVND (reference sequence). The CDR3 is CASSIGTGGHEQYF. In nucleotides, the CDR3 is TGTGCCAGTAGTATAGGGACAGGGGGCCACGAGCAGTACTTC. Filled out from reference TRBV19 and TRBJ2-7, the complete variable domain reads DGGITQSPKYLFRKEGQNVTLSCEQNLNHDAMYWYRQDPGQGLRLIYYSQIVNDFQKGDIAEGYSVSREKKESFPLTVTSAQKNPTAFYLCASSIGTGGHEQYFGPGTRLTVT.

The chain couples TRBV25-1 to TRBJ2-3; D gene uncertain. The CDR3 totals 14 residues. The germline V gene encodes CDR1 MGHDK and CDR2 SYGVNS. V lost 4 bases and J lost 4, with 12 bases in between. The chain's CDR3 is CASSGGSRADTQYF. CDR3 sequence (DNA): TGTGCCAGCAGTGGAGGATCACGGGCAGATACGCAGTATTTT.

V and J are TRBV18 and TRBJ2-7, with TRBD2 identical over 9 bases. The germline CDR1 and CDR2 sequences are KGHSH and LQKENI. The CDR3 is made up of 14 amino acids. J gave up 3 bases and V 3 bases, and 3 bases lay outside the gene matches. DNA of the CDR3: TGTGCCAGCTCACCGAGACTAGCGGACTACGAGCAGTACTTC. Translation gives CASSPRLADYEQYF.

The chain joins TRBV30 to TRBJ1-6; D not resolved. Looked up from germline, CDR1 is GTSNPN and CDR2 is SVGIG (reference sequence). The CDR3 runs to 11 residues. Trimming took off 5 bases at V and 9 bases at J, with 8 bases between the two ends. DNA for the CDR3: TGTGCCTGGGGGCCCGGTTCACCCCTCCACTTT. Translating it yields CAWGPGSPLHF.

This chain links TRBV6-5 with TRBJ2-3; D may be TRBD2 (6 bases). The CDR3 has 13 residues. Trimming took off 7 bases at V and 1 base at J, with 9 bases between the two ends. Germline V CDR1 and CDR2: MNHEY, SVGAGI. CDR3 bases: TGTGCCAGCACGCGGGATCGCACAGATACGCAGTATTTT. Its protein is CASTRDRTDTQYF.

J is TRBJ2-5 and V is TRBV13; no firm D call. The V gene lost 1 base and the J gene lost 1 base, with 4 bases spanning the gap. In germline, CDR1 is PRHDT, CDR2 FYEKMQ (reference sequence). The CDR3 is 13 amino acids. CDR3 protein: CASSLASQETQYF. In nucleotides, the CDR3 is TGTGCCAGCAGCTTAGCTAGCCAAGAGACCCAGTACTTC.

CDR3 in DNA: TGTGCCATCAGCGCCCACATAGACGGGGACACTGAAGCTTTCTTT. Translation gives CAISAHIDGDTEAFF. The chain is built from TRBV10-3 and TRBJ1-1; D gene uncertain. CDR1 is ENHRY, CDR2 SYGVKD, per germline. CDR3 length equals 15 residues. Between the trimmed V and J ends, which lost 6 bases and 3 bases, there was a span of 17 bases.

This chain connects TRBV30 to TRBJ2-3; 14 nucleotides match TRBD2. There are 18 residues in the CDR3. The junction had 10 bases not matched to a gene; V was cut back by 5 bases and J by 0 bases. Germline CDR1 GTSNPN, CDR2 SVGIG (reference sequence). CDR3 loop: CAWAGLAGAVASTDTQYF. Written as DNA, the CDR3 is TGTGCCTGGGCGGGACTAGCGGGAGCGGTCGCTAGCACAGATACGCAGTATTTT.

CDR3 nucleotide sequence: TGTGCCAGCAGTCTCTACGAGCAGTACTTC. This gives the protein CASSLYEQYF. The V and J genes are TRBV6-2 or TRBV6-3 and TRBJ2-7; no clear D. The CDR3 extends over 10 amino acids. V lost 5 bases to trimming and J lost 3 bases, with 2 bases between them. Germline loops: CDR1 MNHEY, CDR2 SVGEGT.

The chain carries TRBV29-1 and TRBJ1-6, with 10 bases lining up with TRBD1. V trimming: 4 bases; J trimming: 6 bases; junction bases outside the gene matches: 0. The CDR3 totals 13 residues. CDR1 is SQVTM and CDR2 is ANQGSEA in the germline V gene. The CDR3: CSVGTGGNSPLHF. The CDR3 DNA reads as TGCAGCGTTGGGACAGGGGGTAATTCACCCCTCCACTTT.

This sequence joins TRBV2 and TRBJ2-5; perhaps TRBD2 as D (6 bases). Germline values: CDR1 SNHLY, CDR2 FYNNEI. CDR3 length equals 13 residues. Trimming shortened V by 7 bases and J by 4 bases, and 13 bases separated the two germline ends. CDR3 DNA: TGTGCCAGCAATGAGGGGCGGGGAGAGACCCAGTACTTC. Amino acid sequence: CASNEGRGETQYF.

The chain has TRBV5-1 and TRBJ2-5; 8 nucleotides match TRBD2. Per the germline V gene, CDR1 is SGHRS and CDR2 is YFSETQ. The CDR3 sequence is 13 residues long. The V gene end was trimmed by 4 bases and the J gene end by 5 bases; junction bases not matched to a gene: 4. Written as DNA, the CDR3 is TGCGCCAGCAGCCCCCGGGGGGGGGAGACCCAGTACTTC. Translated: CASSPRGGETQYF.

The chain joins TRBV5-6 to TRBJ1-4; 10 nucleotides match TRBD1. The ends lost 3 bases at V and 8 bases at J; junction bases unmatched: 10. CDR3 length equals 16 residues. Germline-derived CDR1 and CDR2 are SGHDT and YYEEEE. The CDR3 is CASSSPSGTGEEKLFF. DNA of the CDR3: TGTGCCAGCAGCTCCCCATCAGGGACAGGGGAGGAAAAACTGTTTTTT.

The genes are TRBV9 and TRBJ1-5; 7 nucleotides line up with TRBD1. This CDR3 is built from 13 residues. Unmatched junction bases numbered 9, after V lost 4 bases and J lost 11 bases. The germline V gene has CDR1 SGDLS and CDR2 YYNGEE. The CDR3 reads CASSPRDSGTQHF. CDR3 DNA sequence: TGTGCCAGCAGCCCAAGGGACAGTGGGACCCAGCATTTT.

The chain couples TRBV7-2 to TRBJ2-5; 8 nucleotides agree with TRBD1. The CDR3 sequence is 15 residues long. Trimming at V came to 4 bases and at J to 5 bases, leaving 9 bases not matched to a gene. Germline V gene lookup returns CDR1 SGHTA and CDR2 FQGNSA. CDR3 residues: CASSSRTGSGETQYF. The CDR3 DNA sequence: TGTGCCAGCAGCTCCCGGACAGGGTCAGGTGAGACCCAGTACTTC. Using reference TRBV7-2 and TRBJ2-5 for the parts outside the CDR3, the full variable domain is GAGVSQSPSNKVTEKGKDVELRCDPISGHTALYWYRQSLGQGLEFLIYFQGNSAPDKSGLPSDRFSAERTGGSVSTLTIQRTQQEDSAVYLCASSSRTGSGETQYFGPGTRLLVL.

CDR3 in DNA: TGTGCCAGCAGTCCCCTAGCGGGAACCTACGAGCAGTACTTC. Translated, it gives CASSPLAGTYEQYF. V usage is TRBV27 and J usage is TRBJ2-7; 9 nucleotides agree with TRBD2. The CDR3 has 14 amino acids. V was pared by 5 bases and J by 2 bases, with 4 bases of the junction left unmatched. Germline CDR1 is MNHEY and CDR2 is SMNVEV (reference sequence).

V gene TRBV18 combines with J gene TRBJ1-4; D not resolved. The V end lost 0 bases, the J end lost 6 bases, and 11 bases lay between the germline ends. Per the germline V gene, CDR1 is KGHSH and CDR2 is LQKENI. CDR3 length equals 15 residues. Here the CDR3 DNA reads TGTGCCAGCTCACCACCGACGGGGAGGTATGAAAAACTGTTTTTT. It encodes CASSPPTGRYEKLFF.

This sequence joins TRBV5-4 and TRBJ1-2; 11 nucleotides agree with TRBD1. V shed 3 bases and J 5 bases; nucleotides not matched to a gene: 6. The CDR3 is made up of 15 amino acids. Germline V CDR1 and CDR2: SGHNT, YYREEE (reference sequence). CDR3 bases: TGTGCCAGCAGCTGGCGGACAGGGGGCGGGTATGGCTACACCTTC. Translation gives CASSWRTGGGYGYTF.

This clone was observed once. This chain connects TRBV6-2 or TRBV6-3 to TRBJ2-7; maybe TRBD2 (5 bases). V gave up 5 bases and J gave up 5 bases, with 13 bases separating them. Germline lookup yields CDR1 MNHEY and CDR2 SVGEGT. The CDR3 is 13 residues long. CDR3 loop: CASSPRGRDEQYF. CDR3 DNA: TGTGCCAGCAGTCCCCGAGGGCGGGACGAGCAGTACTTC.